This T cell receptor beta chain was retrieved from a study of blood T cells in healthy people across ages. Study summary: Capturing about one barcoded beta molecule per two T cells was achieved by template switching.

Alongside a J-beta primer mix, a sample-barcoded 5' primer served in a second PCR lasting 7 to 11 cycles. MiXCR, applied by TCRdb to the 5' RACE reads, yields one record per CDR3 protein. The sample consists of approximately 810,000 distinct CDR3 sequences, 25% to 30% of them appearing once. Findings of the study overall: There was a strong correlation between TCR beta diversity and naive T cell percentage. Roughly linear declines in TCR beta diversity per million T cells occurred with age. Higher diversity and more naive CD4+ cells were features of long-lived donors, compared to aged donors.

In germline, CDR1 is SGHRS, CDR2 YFSETQ. Trimming took 0 bases from V and 5 from J; bases not matched to a gene: 12. The CDR3 is 17 residues long. Only a few counts were recorded for this clonotype. Its matching antigen is unknown. The source is a woman aged 80 or over in good health. Sequenced sample: blood. The V call is TRBV5-1, the J call TRBJ1-1, with 8 bases that match TRBD1. For the CDR3, the DNA is TGCGCCAGCAGCTTGGCCCTTGCAACAGGGGGAAATACTGAAGCTTTCTTT. The encoded protein is CASSLALATGGNTEAFF.